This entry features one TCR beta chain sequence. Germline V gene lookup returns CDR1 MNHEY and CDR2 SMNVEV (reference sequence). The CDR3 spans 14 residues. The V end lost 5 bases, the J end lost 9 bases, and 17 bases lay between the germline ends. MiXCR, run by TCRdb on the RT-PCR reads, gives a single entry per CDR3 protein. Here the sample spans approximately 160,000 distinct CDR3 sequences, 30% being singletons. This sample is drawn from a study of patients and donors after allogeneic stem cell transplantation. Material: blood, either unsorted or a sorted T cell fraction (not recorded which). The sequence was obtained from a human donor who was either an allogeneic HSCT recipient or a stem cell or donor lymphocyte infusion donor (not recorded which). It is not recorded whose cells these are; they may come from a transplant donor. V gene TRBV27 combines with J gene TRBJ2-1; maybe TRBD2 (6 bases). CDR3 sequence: CASSANGSPGEQFF. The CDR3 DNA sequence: TGTGCCAGCAGTGCCAACGGGAGCCCGGGTGAGCAGTTCTTC.